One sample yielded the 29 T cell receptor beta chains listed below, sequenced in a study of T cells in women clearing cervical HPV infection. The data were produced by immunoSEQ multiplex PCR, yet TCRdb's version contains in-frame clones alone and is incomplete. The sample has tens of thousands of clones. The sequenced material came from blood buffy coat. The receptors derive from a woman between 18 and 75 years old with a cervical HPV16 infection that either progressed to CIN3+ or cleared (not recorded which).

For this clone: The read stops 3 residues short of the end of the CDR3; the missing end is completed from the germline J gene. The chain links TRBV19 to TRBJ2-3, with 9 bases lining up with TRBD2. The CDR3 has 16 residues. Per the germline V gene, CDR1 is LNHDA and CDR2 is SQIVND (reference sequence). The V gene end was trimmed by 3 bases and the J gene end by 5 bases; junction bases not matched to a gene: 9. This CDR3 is CASSIAGGGAGDTQYF. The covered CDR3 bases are TGTGCCAGTAGTATCGCGGGCGGGGGGGCCGGAGATACG.

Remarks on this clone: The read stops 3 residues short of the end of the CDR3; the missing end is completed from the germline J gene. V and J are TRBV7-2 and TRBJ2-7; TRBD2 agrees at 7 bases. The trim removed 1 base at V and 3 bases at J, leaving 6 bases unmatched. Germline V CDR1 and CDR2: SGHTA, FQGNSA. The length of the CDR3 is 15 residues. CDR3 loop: CASSLGEGLSYEQYF. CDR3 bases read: TGTGCCAGCAGCTTAGGGGAGGGGTTGAGCTACGAG.

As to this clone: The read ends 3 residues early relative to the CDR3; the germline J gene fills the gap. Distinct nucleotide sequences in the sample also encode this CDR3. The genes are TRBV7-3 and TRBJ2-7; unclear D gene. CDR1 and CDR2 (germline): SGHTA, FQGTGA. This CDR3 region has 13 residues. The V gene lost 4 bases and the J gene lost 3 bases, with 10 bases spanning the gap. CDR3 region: CASSSVGGYEQYF. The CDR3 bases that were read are TGTGCCAGCAGCTCAGTCGGCGGCTACGAG.

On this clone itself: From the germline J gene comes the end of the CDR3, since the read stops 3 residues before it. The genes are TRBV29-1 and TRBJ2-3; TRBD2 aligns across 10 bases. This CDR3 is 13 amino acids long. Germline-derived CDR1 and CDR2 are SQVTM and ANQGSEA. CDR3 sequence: CSVTSGFQETQYF. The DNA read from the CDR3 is TGCAGCGTGACTAGCGGGTTCCAAGAGACG.

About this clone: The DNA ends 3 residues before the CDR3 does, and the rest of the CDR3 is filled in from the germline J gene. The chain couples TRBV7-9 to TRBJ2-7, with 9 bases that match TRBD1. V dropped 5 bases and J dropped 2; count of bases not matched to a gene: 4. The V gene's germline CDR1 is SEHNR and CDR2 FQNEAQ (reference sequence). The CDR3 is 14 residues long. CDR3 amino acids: CASSRDREPYEQYF. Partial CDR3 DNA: TGTGCCAGCAGCCGGGACAGGGAACCCTACGAG.

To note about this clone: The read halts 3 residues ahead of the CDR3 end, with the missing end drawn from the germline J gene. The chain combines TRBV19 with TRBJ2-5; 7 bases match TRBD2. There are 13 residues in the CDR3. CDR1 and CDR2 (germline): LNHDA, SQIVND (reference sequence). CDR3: CASIRLAGDTQYF. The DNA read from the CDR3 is TGTGCCAGTATCAGACTAGCAGGAGATACC.

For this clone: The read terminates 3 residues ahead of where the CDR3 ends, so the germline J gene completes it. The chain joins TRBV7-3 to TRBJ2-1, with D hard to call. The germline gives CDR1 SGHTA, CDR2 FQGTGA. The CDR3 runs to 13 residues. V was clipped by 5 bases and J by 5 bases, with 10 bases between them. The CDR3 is CASSPPNNNEQFF. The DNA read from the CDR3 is TGTGCCAGCAGCCCACCAAACAACAATGAG. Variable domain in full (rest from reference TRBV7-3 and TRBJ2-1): GAGVSQTPSNKVTEKGKYVELRCDPISGHTALYWYRQSLGQGPEFLIYFQGTGAADDSGLPNDRFFAVRPEGSVSTLKIQRTERGDSAVYLCASSPPNNNEQFFGPGTRLTVL.

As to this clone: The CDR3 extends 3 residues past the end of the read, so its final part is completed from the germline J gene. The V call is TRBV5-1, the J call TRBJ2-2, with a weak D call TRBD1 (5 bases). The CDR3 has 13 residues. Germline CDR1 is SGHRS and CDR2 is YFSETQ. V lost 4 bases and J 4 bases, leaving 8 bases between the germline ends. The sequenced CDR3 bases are TGCGCCAGCAGCCGACAGATCACCGGGGAG. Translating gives CASSRQITGE. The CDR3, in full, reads CASSRQITGELFF.

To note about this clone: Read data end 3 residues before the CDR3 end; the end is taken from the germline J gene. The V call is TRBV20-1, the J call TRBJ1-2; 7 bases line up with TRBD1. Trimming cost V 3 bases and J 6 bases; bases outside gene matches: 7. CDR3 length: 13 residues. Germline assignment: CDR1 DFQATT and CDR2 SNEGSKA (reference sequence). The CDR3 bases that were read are TGCAGTGCTAGCCTTCAGGGGGTAGATGGC. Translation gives CSASLQGVDG. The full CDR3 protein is CSASLQGVDGYTF.

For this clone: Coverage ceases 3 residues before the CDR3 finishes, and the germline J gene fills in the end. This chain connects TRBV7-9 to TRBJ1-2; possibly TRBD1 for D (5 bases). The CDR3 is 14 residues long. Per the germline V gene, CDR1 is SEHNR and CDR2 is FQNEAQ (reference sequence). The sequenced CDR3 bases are TGTGCCAGCAGCTTTGGAGGGGCTCGGTTGGAC. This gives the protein CASSFGGARLD. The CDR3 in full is CASSFGGARLDYTF. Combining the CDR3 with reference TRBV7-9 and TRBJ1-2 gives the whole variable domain DTGVSQNPRHKITKRGQNVTFRCDPISEHNRLYWYRQTLGQGPEFLTYFQNEAQLEKSRLLSDRFSAERPKGSFSTLEIQRTEQGDSAMYLCASSFGGARLDYTFGSGTRLTVV.

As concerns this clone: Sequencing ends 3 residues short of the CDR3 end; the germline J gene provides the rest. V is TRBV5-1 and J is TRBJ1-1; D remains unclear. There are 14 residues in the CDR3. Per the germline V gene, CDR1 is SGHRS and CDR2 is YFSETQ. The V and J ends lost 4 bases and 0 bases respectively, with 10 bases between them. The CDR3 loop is CASSPGLMNTEAFF. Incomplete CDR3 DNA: TGCGCCAGCAGCCCGGGTCTCATGAACACTGAA.

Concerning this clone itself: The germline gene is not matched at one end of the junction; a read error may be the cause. The part of the CDR3 DNA that was read is TGCGCCAGCAGCCCAGACATGTTAGCCAAAAACATT. Translated: CASSPDMLAKNI. The entire CDR3 protein is CASSPDMLAKNIQYF. This sequence joins TRBV4-2 and TRBJ2-4; D unresolved. The read finishes 3 residues shy of the CDR3 end, and the germline J gene is used to complete it. The germline V gene has CDR1 LGHNA and CDR2 YNFKEQ. The CDR3 loop spans 15 amino acids.

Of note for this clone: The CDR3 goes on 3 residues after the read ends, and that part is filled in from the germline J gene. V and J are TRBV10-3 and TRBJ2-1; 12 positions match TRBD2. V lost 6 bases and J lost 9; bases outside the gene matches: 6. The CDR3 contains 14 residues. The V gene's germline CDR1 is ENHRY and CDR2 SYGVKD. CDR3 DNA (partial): TGTGCCATCAGCCGACTAGCGGGAGATGGTGAG. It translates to CAISRLAGDGE. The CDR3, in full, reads CAISRLAGDGEQFF.

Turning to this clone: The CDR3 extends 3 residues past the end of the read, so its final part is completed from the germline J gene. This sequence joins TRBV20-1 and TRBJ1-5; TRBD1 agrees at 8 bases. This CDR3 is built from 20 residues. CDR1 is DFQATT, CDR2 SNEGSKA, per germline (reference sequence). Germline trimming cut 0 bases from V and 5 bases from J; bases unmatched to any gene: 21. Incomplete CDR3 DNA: TGCAGTGCTAGAGATTCCTTGGGGACAGGAGGACGAGTGGGCGATCAGCCC. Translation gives CSARDSLGTGGRVGDQP. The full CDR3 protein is CSARDSLGTGGRVGDQPQHF.

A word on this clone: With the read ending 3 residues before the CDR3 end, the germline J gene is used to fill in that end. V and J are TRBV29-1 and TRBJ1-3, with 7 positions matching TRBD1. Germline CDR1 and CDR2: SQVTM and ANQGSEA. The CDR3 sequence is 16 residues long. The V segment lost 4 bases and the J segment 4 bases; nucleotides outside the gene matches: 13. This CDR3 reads CSVGTTDRAAGNTIYF. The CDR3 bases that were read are TGCAGCGTTGGAACAACCGACAGGGCTGCCGGAAACACC.

Here the CDR3 reads CASSSGSDYEQYF. The CDR3 bases that were read are TGCGCCAGCAGCTCGGGGTCCGACTACGAG. This chain uses TRBV5-1 with TRBJ2-7; maybe TRBD2 (5 bases). The read ends 3 residues before the CDR3 terminus; that terminus is restored from the germline J gene. The CDR3 loop spans 13 amino acids. V was trimmed by 3 bases and J by 3 bases, leaving 10 bases between them. The germline V gene encodes CDR1 SGHRS and CDR2 YFSETQ.

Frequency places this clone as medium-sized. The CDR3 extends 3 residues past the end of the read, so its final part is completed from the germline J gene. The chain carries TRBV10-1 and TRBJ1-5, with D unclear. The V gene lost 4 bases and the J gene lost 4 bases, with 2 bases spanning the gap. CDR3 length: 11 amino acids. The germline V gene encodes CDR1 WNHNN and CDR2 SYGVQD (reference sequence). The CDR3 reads CASSANQPQHF. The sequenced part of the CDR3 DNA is TGCGCCAGCAGTGCGAATCAGCCC.

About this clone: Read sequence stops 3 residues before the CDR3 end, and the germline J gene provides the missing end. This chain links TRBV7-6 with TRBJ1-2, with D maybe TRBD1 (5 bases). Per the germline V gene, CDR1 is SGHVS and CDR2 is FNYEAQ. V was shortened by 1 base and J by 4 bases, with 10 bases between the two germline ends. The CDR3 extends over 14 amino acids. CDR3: CASSLGRDFYGYTF. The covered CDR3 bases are TGTGCCAGCAGCTTAGGTCGGGACTTCTATGGC.

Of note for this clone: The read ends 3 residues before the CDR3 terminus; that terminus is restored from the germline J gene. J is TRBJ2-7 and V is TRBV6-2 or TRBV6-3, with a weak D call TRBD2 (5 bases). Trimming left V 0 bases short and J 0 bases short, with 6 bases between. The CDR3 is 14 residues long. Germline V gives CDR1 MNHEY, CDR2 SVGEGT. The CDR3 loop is CASSYSSGSYEQYF. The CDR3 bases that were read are TGTGCCAGCAGTTACTCGAGCGGCTCCTACGAG.

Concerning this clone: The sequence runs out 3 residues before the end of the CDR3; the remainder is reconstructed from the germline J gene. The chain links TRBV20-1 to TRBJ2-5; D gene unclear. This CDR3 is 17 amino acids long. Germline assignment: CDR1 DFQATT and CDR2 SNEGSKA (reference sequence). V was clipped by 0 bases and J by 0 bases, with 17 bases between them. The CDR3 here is CSARDAKQPTYQETQYF. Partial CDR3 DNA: TGCAGTGCTAGAGATGCAAAACAGCCTACCTACCAAGAGACC.

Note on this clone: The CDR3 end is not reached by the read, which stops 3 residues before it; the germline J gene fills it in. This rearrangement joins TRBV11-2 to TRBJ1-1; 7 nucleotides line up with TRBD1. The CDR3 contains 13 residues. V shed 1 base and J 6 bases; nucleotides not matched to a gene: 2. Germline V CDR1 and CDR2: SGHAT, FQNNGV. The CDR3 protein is CASSLVDRPEAFF. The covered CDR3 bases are TGTGCCAGCAGCTTAGTGGACAGGCCTGAA.

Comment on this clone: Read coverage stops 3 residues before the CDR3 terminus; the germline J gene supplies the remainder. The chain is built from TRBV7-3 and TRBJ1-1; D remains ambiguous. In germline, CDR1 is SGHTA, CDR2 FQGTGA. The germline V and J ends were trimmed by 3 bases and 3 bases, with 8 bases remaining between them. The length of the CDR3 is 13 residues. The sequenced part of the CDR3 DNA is TGTGCCAGCAGCTTTCAGACTTACACTGAA. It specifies CASSFQTYTE. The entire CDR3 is CASSFQTYTEAFF.

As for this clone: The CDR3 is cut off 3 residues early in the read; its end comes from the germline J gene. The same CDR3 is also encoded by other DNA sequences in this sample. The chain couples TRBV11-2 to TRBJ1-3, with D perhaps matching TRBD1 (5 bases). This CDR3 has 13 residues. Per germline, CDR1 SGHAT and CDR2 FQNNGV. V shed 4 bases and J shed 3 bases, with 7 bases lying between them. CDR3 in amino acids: CASSSDIGNTIYF. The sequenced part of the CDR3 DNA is TGTGCCAGCAGCTCGGACATTGGAAACACC.

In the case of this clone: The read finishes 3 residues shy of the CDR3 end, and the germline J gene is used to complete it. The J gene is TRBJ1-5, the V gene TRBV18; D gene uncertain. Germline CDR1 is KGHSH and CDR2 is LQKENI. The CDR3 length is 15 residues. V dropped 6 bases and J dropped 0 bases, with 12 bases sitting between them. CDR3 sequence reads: CASSIQSDSNQPQHF. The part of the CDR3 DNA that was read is TGTGCCAGCTCCATACAATCAGATAGCAATCAGCCC.

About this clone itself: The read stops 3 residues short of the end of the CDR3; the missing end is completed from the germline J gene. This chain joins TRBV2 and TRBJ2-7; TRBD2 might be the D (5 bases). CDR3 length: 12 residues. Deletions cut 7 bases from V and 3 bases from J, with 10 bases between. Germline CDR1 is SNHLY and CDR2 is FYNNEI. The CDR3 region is CASTVDYYEQYF. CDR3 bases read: TGTGCCAGCACCGTTGACTACTACGAG.

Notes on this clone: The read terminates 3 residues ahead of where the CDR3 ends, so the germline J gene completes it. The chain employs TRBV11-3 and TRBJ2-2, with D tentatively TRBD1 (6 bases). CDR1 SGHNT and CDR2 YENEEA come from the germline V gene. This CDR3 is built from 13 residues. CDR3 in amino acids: CASSATGNEKLFF. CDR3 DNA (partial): TGTGCCAGCAGCGCTACAGGGAATGAAAAG. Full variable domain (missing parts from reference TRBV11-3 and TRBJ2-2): EAGVVQSPRYKIIEKKQPVAFWCNPISGHNTLYWYLQNLGQGPELLIRYENEEAVDDSQLPKDRFSAERLKGVDSTLKIQPAELGDSAVYLCASSATGNEKLFFGEGSRLTVL.

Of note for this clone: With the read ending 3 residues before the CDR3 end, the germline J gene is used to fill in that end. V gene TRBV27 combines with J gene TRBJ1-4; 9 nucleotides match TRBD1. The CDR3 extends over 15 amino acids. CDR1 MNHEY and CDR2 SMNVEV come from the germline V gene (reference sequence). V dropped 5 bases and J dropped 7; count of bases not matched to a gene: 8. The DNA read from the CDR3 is TGTGCCAGCAGTCCCCTAACAGGGGGCCCTGAAAAA. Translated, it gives CASSPLTGGPEK. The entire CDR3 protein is CASSPLTGGPEKLFF. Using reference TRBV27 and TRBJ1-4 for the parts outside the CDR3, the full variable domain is EAQVTQNPRYLITVTGKKLTVTCSQNMNHEYMSWYRQDPGLGLRQIYYSMNVEVTDKGDVPEGYKVSRKEKRNFPLILESPSPNQTSLYFCASSPLTGGPEKLFFGSGTQLSVL.

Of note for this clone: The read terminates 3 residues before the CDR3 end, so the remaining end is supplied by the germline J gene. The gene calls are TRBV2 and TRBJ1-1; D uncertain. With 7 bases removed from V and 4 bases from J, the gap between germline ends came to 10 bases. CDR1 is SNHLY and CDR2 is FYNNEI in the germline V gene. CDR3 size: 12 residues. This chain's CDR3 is CASTAGITEAFF. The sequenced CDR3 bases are TGTGCCAGCACGGCGGGGATCACTGAA.

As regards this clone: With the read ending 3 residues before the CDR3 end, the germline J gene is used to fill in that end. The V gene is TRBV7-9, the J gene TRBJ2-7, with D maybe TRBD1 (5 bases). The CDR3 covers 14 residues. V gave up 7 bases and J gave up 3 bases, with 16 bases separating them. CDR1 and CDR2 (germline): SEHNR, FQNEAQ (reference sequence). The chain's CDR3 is CASNEMGLFYEQYF. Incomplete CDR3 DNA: TGTGCCAGCAACGAGATGGGGCTATTCTACGAG.